This T cell receptor beta chain was recovered during a study of EBV T-cell therapy then PD-1 blockade in nasopharyngeal carcinoma. As for this clone: Its antigen is unidentified.

The treatment denotes: AdE1-LMPpoly-expanded autologous EBV-specific T-cell therapy followed by anti-PD-1 nivolumab. V dropped 4 bases and J dropped 8 bases, with 22 bases sitting between them. The germline gives CDR1 SGHDT, CDR2 YYEEEE. This CDR3 has 16 amino acids. Assay used: immunoSEQ multiplex PCR; TCRdb lists only in-frame clones, some missing. The sample records under 20,000 clones, around 82% being singletons. V and J are TRBV5-6 and TRBJ2-4; possibly TRBD2 for D (5 bases). The sequencing here drew on CD8+ T cells from blood, taken between days 30 and 35 from a patient whose treatment included autologous EBV-specific T cells and nivolumab. The clonotype originates from a middle-aged man with nasopharyngeal carcinoma. The CDR3 sequence: CASSTLAPGSRDIQYF. In nucleotides, the CDR3 is TGTGCCAGCAGCACCCTCGCTCCGGGGAGTCGGGACATTCAGTACTTC.